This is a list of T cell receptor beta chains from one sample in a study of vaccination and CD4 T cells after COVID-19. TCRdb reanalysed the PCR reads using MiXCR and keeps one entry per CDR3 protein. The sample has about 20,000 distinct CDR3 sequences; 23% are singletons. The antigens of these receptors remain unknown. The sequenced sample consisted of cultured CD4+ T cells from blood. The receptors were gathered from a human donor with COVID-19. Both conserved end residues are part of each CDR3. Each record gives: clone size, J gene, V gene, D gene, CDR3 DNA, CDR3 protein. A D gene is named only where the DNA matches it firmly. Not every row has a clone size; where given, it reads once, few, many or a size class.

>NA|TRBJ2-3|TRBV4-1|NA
TGCGCCAGCAGCCAAGTAGATAGGGGCACAGATACGCAGTATTTT
CASSQVDRGTDTQYF
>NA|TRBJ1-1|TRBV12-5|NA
TGTGCTAGTGGGCGTTTGACAGAGGAAGCTTTCTTT
CASGRLTEEAFF
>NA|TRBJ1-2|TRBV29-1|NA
TGCAGCGCCGCCGCGCTATGGGGAGGCTACACCTTC
CSAAALWGGYTF
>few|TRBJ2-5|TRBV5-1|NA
TGCGCCAGCAGCTCTACGTACCAAGAGACCCAGTACTTC
CASSSTYQETQYF
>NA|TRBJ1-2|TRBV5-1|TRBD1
TGCGCCAGCTCACTCACACAGGGGGCGAACTATGGCTACACCTTC
CASSLTQGANYGYTF
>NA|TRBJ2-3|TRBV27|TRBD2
TGTGCCAGCAGTTTAGGGACTAGCAGAAGCACAGATACGCAGTATTTT
CASSLGTSRSTDTQYF
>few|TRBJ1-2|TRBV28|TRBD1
TGTGCCAGCAGTTTGGACAGGAACTATGGCTACACCTTC
CASSLDRNYGYTF
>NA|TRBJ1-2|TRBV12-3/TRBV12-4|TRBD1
TGTGCCAGCAGTCCGACAGGGCAACCTAACTATGGCTACACCTTC
CASSPTGQPNYGYTF
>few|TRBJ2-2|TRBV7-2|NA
TGTGCCAGCAGCTTAGCAACGGTGTCTGGGGAGCTGTTTTTT
CASSLATVSGELFF
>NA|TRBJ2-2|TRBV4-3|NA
TGCGCCAGCAGCCAAGATCTCTTAGGGGACGGGGAGCTGTTTTTT
CASSQDLLGDGELFF
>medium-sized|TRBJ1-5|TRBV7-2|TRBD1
TGTGCCAGCAGCTTAGCGGAGACAGGGCCCAATCAGCCCCAGCATTTT
CASSLAETGPNQPQHF
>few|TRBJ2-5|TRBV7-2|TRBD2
TGTGCCAGCAGCTTAGCACTAGCGGGCGGGTCTAGGACCCAGTACTTC
CASSLALAGGSRTQYF
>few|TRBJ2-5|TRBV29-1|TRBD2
TGCAGCGTTGACCCACTAGCGGGGGGCTGGGAGACCCAGTACTTC
CSVDPLAGGWETQYF
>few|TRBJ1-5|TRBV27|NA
TGTGCCAGCAGTTTATGGGAGGGCGGAGGCAATCAGCCCCAGCATTTT
CASSLWEGGGNQPQHF
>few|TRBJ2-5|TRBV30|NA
TGTGCCTTAAGTCCCCAACCCCAGTACTTC
CALSPQPQYF
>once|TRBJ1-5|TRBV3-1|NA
TGTGCCAGCAGCCAAGGGTCGGGAAATCAGCCCCAGCATTTT
CASSQGSGNQPQHF
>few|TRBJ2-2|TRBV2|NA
TGTGCCAGCAGATTGGGGGACCGGGAGCTGTTTTTT
CASRLGDRELFF
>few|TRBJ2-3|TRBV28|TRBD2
TGTGCCAGCATTGCGGGGGGGACCACGGATACGCAGTATTTT
CASIAGGTTDTQYF
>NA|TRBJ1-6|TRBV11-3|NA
TGTGCCAGCAGCTTAGCAGGGAATTCACCCCTCCACTTT
CASSLAGNSPLHF
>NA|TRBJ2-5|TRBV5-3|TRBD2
TGTGCCAGCAGCTTGGCAACTAGCGGGGGGCCTTCGAGAGAGACCCAGTACTTC
CASSLATSGGPSRETQYF
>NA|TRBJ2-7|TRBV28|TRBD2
TGTGCCAGCAGTACCCTAGCGGGAGATTACTACGAGCAGTACTTC
CASSTLAGDYYEQYF
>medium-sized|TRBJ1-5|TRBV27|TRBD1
TGTGCCAGCAGTTTACGACAGGGGGCAGATCAGCCCCAGCATTTT
CASSLRQGADQPQHF
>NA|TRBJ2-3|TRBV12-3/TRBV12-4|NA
TGTGCCAGCCGCCATCAGGCAGGAGCAGATACGCAGTATTTT
CASRHQAGADTQYF
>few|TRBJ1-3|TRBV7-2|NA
TGTGCCAGCAGCTTAGGGGCGGGAGGGACCAACACCATATATTTT
CASSLGAGGTNTIYF
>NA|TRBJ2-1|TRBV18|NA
TGTGCCAGCTCACCGGACCTACCGAGCTCCTACAATGAGCAGTTCTTC
CASSPDLPSSYNEQFF
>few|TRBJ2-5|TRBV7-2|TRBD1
TGTGCCAGCAGCTTAGCCTTGGGACAGGGTGTAAGGGAGACCCAGTACTTC
CASSLALGQGVRETQYF
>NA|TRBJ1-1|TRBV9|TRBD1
TGTGCCAGCAGCCCCTCGGACAGGGCCACTGAAGCTTTCTTT
CASSPSDRATEAFF
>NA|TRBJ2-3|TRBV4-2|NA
TGTGCCAGGTCCCTTAGCGCAGATACGCAGTATTTT
CARSLSADTQYF
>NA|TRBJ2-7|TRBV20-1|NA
TGCAGTGCCGCTCCCGGTGGGCAGTACTTC
CSAAPGGQYF
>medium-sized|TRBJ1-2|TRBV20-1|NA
TGCAGTGCTAGCACAGATCGGGTTAACTATGGCTACACCTTC
CSASTDRVNYGYTF
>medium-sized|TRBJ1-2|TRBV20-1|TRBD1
TGCAGTGCTGTCTCGGGACAGACGATCTATGGCTACACCTTC
CSAVSGQTIYGYTF
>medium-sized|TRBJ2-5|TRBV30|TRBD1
TGTGCCTGGACAATACAGGGGGCACAGGAGACCCAGTACTTC
CAWTIQGAQETQYF
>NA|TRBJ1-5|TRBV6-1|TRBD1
TGTGCCAGCAGTGAAGACAGGCCAGGGGGCGCGGTCAGCAATCAGCCCCAGCATTTT
CASSEDRPGGAVSNQPQHF
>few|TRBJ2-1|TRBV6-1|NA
TGTGCCAGTTGCGGGACCGGAGGTTACAATGAGCAGTTCTTC
CASCGTGGYNEQFF
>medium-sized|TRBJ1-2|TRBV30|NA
TGTGCCTGGAGCGGACTGACCTATGGCTACACCTTC
CAWSGLTYGYTF
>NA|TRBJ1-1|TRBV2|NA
TGTGCCGGGGTTACAGGGAGGCAGACTGAAGCTTTCTTT
CAGVTGRQTEAFF
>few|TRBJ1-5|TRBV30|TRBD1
TGTGCCTGGAGGGAGGGTGAGGGACAGGGCCGCAATCAGCCCCAGCATTTT
CAWREGEGQGRNQPQHF
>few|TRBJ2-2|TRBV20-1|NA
TGCAGTGCCGACAGTCCTAACACCGGGGAGCTGTTTTTT
CSADSPNTGELFF
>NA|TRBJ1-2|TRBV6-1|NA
TGTGCCAGCAGTGAACCTCAGAACCTCTACACCTTC
CASSEPQNLYTF
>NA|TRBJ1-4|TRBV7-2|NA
TGTGCCAGCAGCTTAGTCCACCGAAGGGCCGGGAATGAAAAACTGTTTTTT
CASSLVHRRAGNEKLFF
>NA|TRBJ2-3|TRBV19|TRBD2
TGTGCCAGTAGTACCCGCGGGATAGCGGGGGGGCAGGGTACGCAGTATTTT
CASSTRGIAGGQGTQYF
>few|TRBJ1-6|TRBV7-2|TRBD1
TGTGCCAGCAGTCTAGGGGGCTTTAATTCACCCCTCCACTTT
CASSLGGFNSPLHF
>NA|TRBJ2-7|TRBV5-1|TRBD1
TGCGCCAGCAGTCTTCTCACCGGGACAGGGAACGAGCAGTACTTC
CASSLLTGTGNEQYF
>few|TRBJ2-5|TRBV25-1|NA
TGTGCCAGCCGGGAAGAGACCCAGTACTTC
CASREETQYF
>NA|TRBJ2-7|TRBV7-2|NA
TGTGCCAGCAGCTTAGAAGCTCAGGGACTCTACGAGCAGTACTTC
CASSLEAQGLYEQYF
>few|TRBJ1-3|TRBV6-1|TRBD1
TGTGCCAGCAGTGCGGACAGGGGAAGGTCTGGAAACACCATATATTTT
CASSADRGRSGNTIYF
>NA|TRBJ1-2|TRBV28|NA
TGTGCCAGCAGCCCTCAGGAATCTGGCTACACCTTC
CASSPQESGYTF
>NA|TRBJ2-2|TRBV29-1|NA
TGCAGCACCAGGGTCGGCGGGGAGCTGTTTTTT
CSTRVGGELFF
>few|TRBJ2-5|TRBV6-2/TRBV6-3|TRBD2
TGTGCCAGCAGTCCCCGTGGGCGGGGGGACCAAGAGACCCAGTACTTC
CASSPRGRGDQETQYF
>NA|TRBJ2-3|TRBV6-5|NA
TGTGCCAGCAGTTCCACTGGGAGCACAGATACGCAGTATTTT
CASSSTGSTDTQYF
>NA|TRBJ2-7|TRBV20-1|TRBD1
TGCAGTGTCCCGGGACAGGGGAAGAACGAGCAGTACTTC
CSVPGQGKNEQYF
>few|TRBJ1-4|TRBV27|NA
TGTGCCAGCAGTCGGGACGGCATTCGGGAAAAACTGTTTTTT
CASSRDGIREKLFF
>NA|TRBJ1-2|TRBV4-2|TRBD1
TGTGCCAGCAGCCAAGATTACGGACAGGGGGGCTATGGCTACACCTTC
CASSQDYGQGGYGYTF
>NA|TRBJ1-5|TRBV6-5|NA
TGTGCCAGCAGTTACTCCGACCGCAATCAGCCCCAGCATTTT
CASSYSDRNQPQHF
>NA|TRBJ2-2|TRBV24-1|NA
TGTGCCACCAGTCATTCCCGCTCGAACACCGGGGAGCTGTTTTTT
CATSHSRSNTGELFF